This entry lists 16 T cell receptor beta chains sequenced from one sample in a study of T cell responses to AZD1222 COVID-19 vaccine. Data came from immunoSEQ multiplex PCR; TCRdb stores just in-frame clones and leaves some out. The sample lists 110,000 to 150,000 clones, around 88% occurring once. This material consisted of peripheral blood, taken on day 0 of AZD1222 vaccination. These receptors all come from an adult in good health.

The chain links TRBV4-2 to TRBJ2-7; D might be TRBD1 (5 bases). The CDR3 extends over 13 amino acids. The V end was cut by 1 base, the J end by 7 bases, with 11 bases between. Germline V gene data show CDR1 as LGHNA and CDR2 as YNFKEQ. The CDR3 DNA reads as TGTGCCAGCAGCCAAGGACAGTCTGATGAGCAGTACTTC. Amino acids: CASSQGQSDEQYF.

V and J are TRBV7-2 and TRBJ2-3, with D unclear. The germline V gene has CDR1 SGHTA and CDR2 FQGNSA. There are 14 residues in the CDR3. Trimming took off 3 bases at V and 2 bases at J, with 9 bases between the two ends. DNA for the CDR3: TGTGCCAGCAGCTTTAGGCGAACCACAGATACGCAGTATTTT. This encodes CASSFRRTTDTQYF.

This clone came up once. The J gene is TRBJ2-7, the V gene TRBV27, with 8 bases identical to TRBD2. Germline assignment: CDR1 MNHEY and CDR2 SMNVEV (reference sequence). The CDR3 length is 12 residues. V lost 10 bases, J lost 5 bases, and 7 bases stayed unmatched. The CDR3 DNA sequence: TGTGCCACCAGGACTAGCATCCACGAGCAGTACTTC. The encoded protein is CATRTSIHEQYF.

The chain links TRBV7-6 to TRBJ2-2; possibly TRBD2 for D (7 bases). The V gene lost 5 bases and the J gene lost 6 bases, with 10 bases spanning the gap. The CDR3 has 13 amino acids. CDR1 is SGHVS, CDR2 FNYEAQ, per germline. The CDR3 DNA sequence: TGTGCCAGCAGCGGGGGGGCTCCCGGGGAGCTGTTTTTT. It codes for CASSGGAPGELFF.

In its sample, this clone was seen once. The gene calls are TRBV19 and TRBJ1-2; D not resolved. There are 16 residues in the CDR3. The V and J ends lost 4 bases and 4 bases respectively, with 19 bases between them. Germline V lookup: CDR1 LNHDA, CDR2 SQIVND (reference sequence). CDR3 sequence reads: CASSTPPGRRGYGYTF. The CDR3 nucleotides are TGTGCCAGTAGTACGCCGCCGGGCCGCCGGGGCTATGGCTACACCTTC.

This rearrangement joins TRBV7-9 to TRBJ1-2; D might be TRBD1 (5 bases). CDR3 length: 15 residues. With 5 bases removed from V and 4 bases from J, the gap between germline ends came to 17 bases. The V gene's germline CDR1 is SEHNR and CDR2 FQNEAQ (reference sequence). The CDR3 coding sequence is TGTGCCAGCAGCCTAGAGGAGGCAGGGCGCTATGGCTACACCTTC. This gives the protein CASSLEEAGRYGYTF.

The chain couples TRBV13 to TRBJ1-1; D ambiguous. Per germline, CDR1 PRHDT and CDR2 FYEKMQ (reference sequence). This CDR3 comprises 15 residues. Trimming took 7 bases from V and 0 from J, leaving 15 bases between them. The CDR3 DNA is TGTGCCAGCATACTTCGTCCAGATATGAACACTGAAGCTTTCTTT. As protein: CASILRPDMNTEAFF.

The chain employs TRBV11-2 and TRBJ1-4, with 7 bases aligning to TRBD1. The CDR3 sequence is 16 residues long. V gave up 5 bases and J gave up 3 bases; unmatched junction bases: 9. The V gene's germline CDR1 is SGHAT and CDR2 FQNNGV. CDR3 nucleotide sequence: TGTGCCAGCAGCCCCCACAGGGGCCCAGCTAATGAAAAACTGTTTTTT. Translation gives CASSPHRGPANEKLFF.

The rearrangement links TRBV10-1 to TRBJ1-1, with TRBD1 identical over 8 bases. CDR1 and CDR2 from the germline V gene are WNHNN and SYGVQD (reference sequence). Trimming removed 6 bases from V and 3 bases from J; junction bases left unmatched: 3. This CDR3 has 13 amino acids. DNA of the CDR3: TGCGCCAGCAGGGCGACAGGGGACACTGAAGCTTTCTTT. The encoded protein is CASRATGDTEAFF.

The rearrangement uses TRBV30 and TRBJ1-4; D not resolved. Trimming cost V 0 bases and J 7 bases, with 6 bases left between them. The CDR3 is 12 residues long. Germline values: CDR1 GTSNPN, CDR2 SVGIG (reference sequence). CDR3 region: CAWSVIREKLFF. The CDR3 region has the DNA TGTGCCTGGAGTGTAATTCGTGAAAAACTGTTTTTT.

The chain is built from TRBV19 and TRBJ1-1; TRBD1 is a possible D gene (6 bases). The germline V gene encodes CDR1 LNHDA and CDR2 SQIVND (reference sequence). The CDR3 is 13 amino acids. Trimming cost V 3 bases and J 7 bases, with 12 bases left between them. Here the CDR3 reads CASSISGASEAFF. The CDR3 DNA follows: TGTGCCAGTAGTATCTCAGGGGCCAGTGAAGCTTTCTTT.

This chain links TRBV2 with TRBJ2-5; the match to TRBD2 covers 12 bases. The ends lost 7 bases at V and 4 bases at J; junction bases unmatched: 7. This CDR3 has 15 amino acids. CDR1 is SNHLY and CDR2 is FYNNEI in the germline V gene. CDR3 region: CASKRLAGEAETQYF. The CDR3 DNA reads as TGTGCCAGCAAAAGACTAGCGGGAGAGGCAGAGACCCAGTACTTC.

The chain carries TRBV29-1 and TRBJ2-1, with D possibly TRBD1 on 6 matching bases. Deletions cut 5 bases from V and 5 bases from J, with 13 bases between. The CDR3 totals 13 residues. Germline V gene sequence: CDR1 SQVTM, CDR2 ANQGSEA. The CDR3 loop is CSVYGRDNNEQFF. The CDR3 coding sequence is TGCAGCGTTTATGGCCGGGACAACAATGAGCAGTTCTTC.

The rearrangement joins TRBV15 to TRBJ1-6; D unresolved. Germline CDR1 is LNHNV and CDR2 is YYDKDF (reference sequence). The ends were cut back, 5 bases at V and 7 bases at J, with 18 bases in the middle. The CDR3 extends over 16 amino acids. Here the CDR3 reads CATSLPGRRPNSPLHF. DNA of the CDR3: TGTGCCACCAGCCTCCCGGGCCGAAGACCGAATTCACCCCTCCACTTT. Full variable domain (remainder filled in from reference TRBV15 and TRBJ1-6): DAMVIQNPRYQVTQFGKPVTLSCSQTLNHNVMYWYQQKSSQAPKLLFHYYDKDFNNEADTPDNFQSRRPNTSFCFLDIRSPGLGDTAMYLCATSLPGRRPNSPLHFGNGTRLTVT.

The rearrangement links TRBV5-1 to TRBJ1-2; D is undetermined. Trimming removed 1 base at V and 4 bases at J, with 8 bases between. Germline V gene data show CDR1 as SGHRS and CDR2 as YFSETQ. This CDR3 region has 13 residues. CDR3 sequence: CASSLFGSYGYTF. The DNA of the CDR3 is TGCGCCAGCAGCTTGTTCGGTAGCTATGGCTACACCTTC.

The chain employs TRBV30 and TRBJ1-2; D remains ambiguous. This CDR3 spans 12 amino acids. In germline, CDR1 is GTSNPN, CDR2 SVGIG (reference sequence). Trimming took 1 base from V and 1 from J, leaving 4 bases between them. CDR3 region: CAWSARNYGYTF. CDR3 DNA: TGTGCCTGGAGTGCCCGTAACTATGGCTACACCTTC.